These 23 T cell receptor beta chains were all obtained from the same sample, sequenced in a study of CD8 T cells in Susac syndrome. With random hexamers, roughly 0.5 to 1 ug RNA was reverse transcribed. TCRdb re-analysed the immunoSEQ multiplex PCR reads in MiXCR, keeping a single row per CDR3 protein. This table holds more than 40,000 distinct CDR3 sequences, over 85% found once. Sequencing used CD8+ T cells from PBMCs. These receptors came from a human donor in good health.

The chain joins TRBV6-5 to TRBJ2-7, with 7 nucleotides matching TRBD1. The V and J ends lost 0 bases and 3 bases, in that order; junction bases with no gene match: 2. The CDR3 length is 14 residues. Germline values: CDR1 MNHEY, CDR2 SVGAGI. The DNA for the CDR3 is TGTGCCAGCAGTTACTCTCCAGGGGGCTACGAGCAGTACTTC. The encoded protein is CASSYSPGGYEQYF.

The chain combines TRBV5-4 with TRBJ2-7; D is unclear. The V end was cut by 0 bases, the J end by 7 bases, with 17 bases between. From germline, CDR1 is SGHNT and CDR2 YYREEE (reference sequence). The CDR3 is 15 amino acids. The CDR3 coding sequence is TGTGCCAGCAGCTTGGCGACCACCCCTACGACGGAGCAGTACTTC. Its protein is CASSLATTPTTEQYF.

This sequence joins TRBV4-2 and TRBJ2-7; D is unresolved. Germline V gene data show CDR1 as LGHNA and CDR2 as YNFKEQ. Trimming removed 0 bases from V and 7 bases from J, with 16 bases in between. CDR3 size: 15 residues. CDR3 residues: CASSQDKVKMEEQYF. CDR3 DNA: TGTGCCAGCAGCCAAGACAAGGTCAAGATGGAGGAGCAGTACTTC.

This chain joins TRBV5-1 and TRBJ2-7; D is unresolved. From germline, CDR1 is SGHRS and CDR2 YFSETQ. CDR3 length: 13 amino acids. Trimming removed 1 base at V and 6 bases at J, with 11 bases between. This CDR3 reads CASSLLDAREQYF. The CDR3 region has the DNA TGCGCCAGCAGCTTGCTAGACGCGCGCGAGCAGTACTTC.

This clonotype was observed a handful of times. The CDR3 spells CASRDSQETQYF. The DNA for the CDR3 is TGTGCCAGCAGGGACAGCCAAGAGACCCAGTACTTC. V gene TRBV6-1 combines with J gene TRBJ2-5, with a tentative D call TRBD1 (6 bases). Germline-derived CDR1 and CDR2 are MNHNS and SASEGT. This CDR3 has 12 amino acids. The V gene lost 6 bases and the J gene lost 1 base, with 6 bases spanning the gap.

The chain has TRBV6-6 and TRBJ2-7, with D unresolved. Germline CDR1 is MNHNY and CDR2 is SVGAGI (reference sequence). V dropped 2 bases and J dropped 2 bases, with 4 bases sitting between them. The length of the CDR3 is 12 residues. The CDR3 nucleotides are TGTGCCAGCAGTTACGAAGCCTACGAGCAGTACTTC. Its protein is CASSYEAYEQYF.

V usage is TRBV7-9 and J usage is TRBJ2-1; D gene unclear. The CDR3 spans 11 residues. The germline gives CDR1 SEHNR, CDR2 FQNEAQ (reference sequence). V was trimmed by 5 bases and J by 7 bases, leaving 6 bases between them. Written as DNA, the CDR3 is TGTGCCAGCAGCCCAGCTAATGAGCAGTTCTTC. Translated, it gives CASSPANEQFF.

The chain uses TRBV11-2 and TRBJ2-5; D may correspond to TRBD1 or TRBD2 (5 bases each). Germline CDR1 is SGHAT and CDR2 is FQNNGV. Deletions cut 4 bases from V and 4 bases from J, with 22 bases between. This CDR3 has 17 amino acids. The CDR3 protein is CASSSPPGPASGETQYF. CDR3 coding DNA: TGTGCCAGCAGCTCTCCACCGGGACCCGCGTCGGGAGAGACCCAGTACTTC.

The V call is TRBV5-1, the J call TRBJ2-7; D uncertain. Trimming cost V 0 bases and J 7 bases, with 8 bases left between them. Per the germline V gene, CDR1 is SGHRS and CDR2 is YFSETQ. This CDR3 spans 12 amino acids. The CDR3 DNA sequence: TGCGCCAGCAGCTTGGAAAGGGCGGAGCAGTACTTC. Its protein is CASSLERAEQYF.

V gene TRBV7-8 combines with J gene TRBJ1-4, with D uncertain. The CDR3 consists of 15 residues. The germline gives CDR1 SGHVS, CDR2 FQNEAQ. The ends were cut back, 3 bases at V and 3 bases at J, with 11 bases in the middle. CDR3 residues: CASSFRVEANEKLFF. CDR3 DNA: TGTGCCAGCAGCTTCCGGGTCGAGGCTAATGAAAAACTGTTTTTT.

V usage is TRBV15 and J usage is TRBJ1-3; D ambiguous. Germline CDR1 reads LNHNV; CDR2 reads YYDKDF (reference sequence). V was shortened by 1 base and J by 2 bases, with 6 bases between the two germline ends. CDR3 length equals 14 residues. In nucleotides, the CDR3 is TGTGCCACCAGCAGAGGGATTCCTGGAAACACCATATATTTT. Protein product: CATSRGIPGNTIYF.

The rearrangement uses TRBV28 and TRBJ1-1, with TRBD1 as a possible D gene (6 bases). This CDR3 region has 14 residues. V lost 3 bases to trimming and J lost 4 bases, with 12 bases between them. The germline V gene has CDR1 MDHEN and CDR2 SYDVKM. DNA for the CDR3: TGTGCCAGCAGTTTCGGGGGGGCCGGCACTGAAGCTTTCTTT. Protein product: CASSFGGAGTEAFF.

This clonotype came up once. The chain employs TRBV7-9 and TRBJ2-1, with 9 bases aligning to TRBD2. The CDR3 spans 17 residues. Germline V gene lookup returns CDR1 SEHNR and CDR2 FQNEAQ (reference sequence). J was trimmed by 4 bases and V by 5 bases; bases with no gene match: 12. The CDR3 sequence: CASSPPAKLAGYNEQFF. The DNA of the CDR3 is TGTGCCAGCAGCCCCCCCGCCAAACTAGCGGGTTACAATGAGCAGTTCTTC.

This rearrangement joins TRBV5-4 to TRBJ1-2; 7 positions match TRBD1. The CDR3 is 15 amino acids. The V gene end was trimmed by 5 bases and the J gene end by 3 bases; junction bases not matched to a gene: 10. Germline values: CDR1 SGHNT, CDR2 YYREEE (reference sequence). The CDR3 loop is CASRGGENPYYGYTF. In DNA, the CDR3 is TGTGCCAGCAGAGGGGGCGAGAATCCTTACTATGGCTACACCTTC. The whole variable domain, filled in from reference TRBV5-4 and TRBJ1-2, reads ETGVTQSPTHLIKTRGQQVTLRCSSQSGHNTVSWYQQALGQGPQFIFQYYREEENGRGNFPPRFSGLQFPNYSSELNVNALELDDSALYLCASRGGENPYYGYTFGSGTRLTVV.

This rearrangement joins TRBV6-5 to TRBJ2-7; 7 bases fit TRBD2. The CDR3 consists of 14 residues. Germline V gene data show CDR1 as MNHEY and CDR2 as SVGAGI. After removal of 0 bases from V and 3 bases from J, the junction contained 2 bases not matched to a gene. CDR3 residues: CASSYSSGNYEQYF. The CDR3 DNA follows: TGTGCCAGCAGTTACTCCAGCGGGAACTACGAGCAGTACTTC.

The chain links TRBV4-1 to TRBJ2-1; D possibly corresponds to TRBD2 (5 bases). Germline V gives CDR1 MGHRA, CDR2 YSYEKL. CDR3 length: 16 amino acids. Trimming took 2 bases from V and 6 from J, leaving 17 bases between them. The CDR3 bases are TGCGCCAGCAGCCAACAATTAGGAGGTCTCCCCAATGAGCAGTTCTTC. As protein: CASSQQLGGLPNEQFF.

The CDR3 region has the DNA TGTGCCAGCAGAGCTCCCGTGAACAGGGCCATCTACAATGAGCAGTTCTTC. As protein: CASRAPVNRAIYNEQFF. This chain links TRBV12-3 or TRBV12-4 with TRBJ2-1, with a possible D match to TRBD1 (6 bases). The CDR3 consists of 17 residues. V was pared by 6 bases and J by 3 bases, with 21 bases between.

V and J are TRBV28 and TRBJ2-3, with TRBD1 matching over 8 bases. Germline loops: CDR1 MDHEN, CDR2 SYDVKM. Germline trimming cut 5 bases from V and 1 base from J; bases unmatched to any gene: 8. The CDR3 runs 16 residues. The chain's CDR3 is CASSTTDRDGTDTQYF. The CDR3 DNA reads TGTGCCAGCAGTACTACGGACAGGGATGGCACAGATACGCAGTATTTT. Full variable domain (outside the CDR3, taken from reference TRBV28 and TRBJ2-3): DVKVTQSSRYLVKRTGEKVFLECVQDMDHENMFWYRQDPGLGLRLIYFSYDVKMKEKGDIPEGYSVSREKKERFSLILESASTNQTSMYLCASSTTDRDGTDTQYFGPGTRLTVL.

The chain is built from TRBV29-1 and TRBJ2-1; maybe TRBD2 (6 bases). CDR1 and CDR2 from the germline V gene are SQVTM and ANQGSEA. The CDR3 totals 16 residues. V lost 0 bases and J 5 bases, leaving 17 bases between the germline ends. CDR3 residues: CSVEDKEHWRDNEQFF. The DNA of the CDR3 is TGCAGCGTTGAAGATAAGGAGCATTGGAGGGACAATGAGCAGTTCTTC.

The V call is TRBV5-6, the J call TRBJ2-7; the D gene could be TRBD1 or TRBD2 (5 bases each). V was cut by 2 bases and J by 2 bases, with 11 bases left in between. This CDR3 comprises 14 residues. Per the germline V gene, CDR1 is SGHDT and CDR2 is YYEEEE. CDR3 nucleotides: TGTGCCAGCAGCTTAGGGACGTCGGCCTACGAGCAGTACTTC. Translation: CASSLGTSAYEQYF.

This clonotype occurred once. The chain carries TRBV14 and TRBJ2-5, with D uncertain. The germline CDR1 and CDR2 sequences are SGHDN and FVKESK. The CDR3 totals 13 residues. V lost 3 bases, J lost 2 bases, and 7 bases lay in between. In DNA form, the CDR3 reads TGTGCCAGCAGCCAGGTCAGTCAAGAGACCCAGTACTTC. Translating it yields CASSQVSQETQYF.

J is TRBJ2-5 and V is TRBV24-1, with TRBD1 matching 8 bases. CDR1 and CDR2 from the germline V gene are KGHDR and SFDVKD. The CDR3 is 14 residues long. With V trimmed by 4 bases and J by 2 bases, 2 bases remained unmatched. CDR3 sequence (DNA): TGTGCCACCAGTGAAGGGACAGGACAAGAGACCCAGTACTTC. Residues: CATSEGTGQETQYF.

CDR3 region: CSVGGGVGDEQYF. Written as DNA, the CDR3 is TGCAGCGTTGGAGGGGGCGTGGGCGACGAGCAGTACTTC. The rearrangement links TRBV29-1 to TRBJ2-7; TRBD1 matches 7 bases. This CDR3 has 13 residues. V gave up 4 bases and J gave up 5 bases; unmatched junction bases: 8. Per the germline V gene, CDR1 is SQVTM and CDR2 is ANQGSEA.